A selection of T cell receptor beta chains follows, all from one sample in a study of post-analysis software for immune sequencing data. From the PCR reads, TCRdb called clonotypes with MiXCR, one entry per CDR3 protein. This table holds a few hundred thousand distinct CDR3 sequences, around 31% found once. Sequenced input: blood. These receptors all stem from a girl aged 2-17 years with multiple sclerosis. Each CDR3 is given with its conserved first and last residue. A D gene is named only where the DNA matches it firmly. Clone size is stated in some rows and not others, as once, few, many or a class when expanded.

TRBJ2-2	TRBV4-1	once	-	TGCGCCAGCAGACAGGGAAACACCGGGGAGCTGTTTTTT	CASRQGNTGELFF
TRBJ2-1	TRBV5-1	-	TRBD1	TGCGCCAACAGCCCGGACAGGGCGTCCTACAATGAGCAGTTCTTC	CANSPDRASYNEQFF
TRBJ1-4	TRBV12-3/TRBV12-4	few	TRBD1	TGTGCCAGCAGCCCCGACAGGGCTCTAAATGAAAAACTGTTTTTT	CASSPDRALNEKLFF
TRBJ2-5	TRBV29-1	-	-	TGCAGCCCCGGGAAGTGGGGAGAGACCCAGTACTTC	CSPGKWGETQYF
TRBJ2-1	TRBV20-1	few	TRBD2	TGCAGTGCTAGAAGCGGGGCGTTGAACAATGAGCAGTTCTTC	CSARSGALNNEQFF
TRBJ2-5	TRBV6-7	few	-	TGTGCCAGCAGTTACCGAAGATCGGGGGAGACCCAGTACTTC	CASSYRRSGETQYF
TRBJ2-7	TRBV20-1	-	TRBD1	TGCAGGGCTAGGGGGCTGGACTACGAGCAGTACTTC	CRARGLDYEQYF
TRBJ2-7	TRBV5-1	-	-	TGCGCCAGCAGCTTGGCTGCGGGGGCGACCTACGAGCAGTACTTC	CASSLAAGATYEQYF
TRBJ2-5	TRBV21-1	-	-	TGTGCCAGCAGGGAACTAGCGATCAAAGAGACCCAGTACTTC	CASRELAIKETQYF
TRBJ2-1	TRBV7-2	-	-	TGTGCCAGCAGCCCTAGGGGGGTTCAGGGTGAGCAGTTCTTC	CASSPRGVQGEQFF
TRBJ2-3	TRBV10-1	-	-	TGCGCCAGCAGTGAGGACACCTCTAGCACAGATACGCAGTATTTT	CASSEDTSSTDTQYF
TRBJ1-2	TRBV29-1	-	TRBD1	TGCGGCGGACAGGGACTGGGGGGCTACACCTTC	CGGQGLGGYTF
TRBJ2-5	TRBV20-1	-	-	TGCAGTGCTAGAGTTACAGCGGAGGCGCCAACAGGGGAGACCCAGTACTTC	CSARVTAEAPTGETQYF
TRBJ1-1	TRBV11-2	-	-	TGTGCCAGCAGCTTAGAGGGTGGGCGGCGACGGACTGAAGCTTTCTTT	CASSLEGGRRRTEAFF
TRBJ2-5	TRBV24-1	once	TRBD2	TGTACCACCAGTGGGGGGGACGGGACCCAGTACTTC	CTTSGGDGTQYF
TRBJ1-2	TRBV24-1	few	TRBD1	TGTGCCACCAGTGAGCGAGGGACAGGGGACGACTATGGCTACACCTTC	CATSERGTGDDYGYTF
TRBJ2-5	TRBV7-9	-	-	TGTGCCAGCAGCCCAAGATCGGGGACGGAACAAGAGACCCAGTACTTC	CASSPRSGTEQETQYF
TRBJ1-2	TRBV12-3/TRBV12-4	-	-	TGTGCCAGCAGTTTAAAAAACTGGGGCTACACCTTC	CASSLKNWGYTF
TRBJ2-7	TRBV7-8	-	-	TGTGCCAGCAGCTTAAGTCAGGGCGGGGAGCAGTACTTC	CASSLSQGGEQYF
TRBJ1-1	TRBV20-1	few	-	TGCAGTGCTAGAGACCCGACAGCGAACACTGAAGCTTTCTTT	CSARDPTANTEAFF
TRBJ2-3	TRBV7-3	-	-	TGTGCCAGCAGCATTTCATCGGGGGGCACTAGCACAGATACGCAGTATTTT	CASSISSGGTSTDTQYF
TRBJ2-5	TRBV6-1	-	-	TGTGCCAGCAGTGACACCAATAGGGAGACCCAGTACTTC	CASSDTNRETQYF
TRBJ2-5	TRBV7-9	-	-	TGTGCCAGCAGCCCGGACTACCTAGAGACCCAGTACTTC	CASSPDYLETQYF
TRBJ1-1	TRBV5-1	-	-	TGCGCCAGCAGCTTGACTGCGGAGAACACTGAAGCTTTCTTT	CASSLTAENTEAFF
TRBJ2-7	TRBV7-9	few	TRBD1	TGTGCCAGCAGCTTAGGTATTTTCGGGACAGGGGATTCCTACGAGCAGTACTTC	CASSLGIFGTGDSYEQYF
TRBJ2-1	TRBV3-1	-	-	TGTGCCAGCGGGGAACCCTACAATGAGCAGTTCTTC	CASGEPYNEQFF
TRBJ2-5	TRBV24-1	many	-	TGTGCCACCAGTCGGGAAGGGACCCAGTACTTC	CATSREGTQYF
TRBJ1-5	TRBV5-1	once	-	TGCGCCAGCAGCTTGGAACCCGGAGGCAATCAGCCCCAGCATTTT	CASSLEPGGNQPQHF
TRBJ2-1	TRBV2	few	-	TGTGCCAGCAGATTGGAGGGAGGCAATGAGCAGTTCTTC	CASRLEGGNEQFF
TRBJ2-1	TRBV5-1	-	-	TGCGCCAGCAGCTCCGAACCAGGGAAAGGGCCCTACAATGAGCAGTTCTTC	CASSSEPGKGPYNEQFF
TRBJ2-7	TRBV29-1	-	TRBD1	TGCAGCGTTGAAGTGCGAGGGGGCAACGAGCAGTACTTC	CSVEVRGGNEQYF